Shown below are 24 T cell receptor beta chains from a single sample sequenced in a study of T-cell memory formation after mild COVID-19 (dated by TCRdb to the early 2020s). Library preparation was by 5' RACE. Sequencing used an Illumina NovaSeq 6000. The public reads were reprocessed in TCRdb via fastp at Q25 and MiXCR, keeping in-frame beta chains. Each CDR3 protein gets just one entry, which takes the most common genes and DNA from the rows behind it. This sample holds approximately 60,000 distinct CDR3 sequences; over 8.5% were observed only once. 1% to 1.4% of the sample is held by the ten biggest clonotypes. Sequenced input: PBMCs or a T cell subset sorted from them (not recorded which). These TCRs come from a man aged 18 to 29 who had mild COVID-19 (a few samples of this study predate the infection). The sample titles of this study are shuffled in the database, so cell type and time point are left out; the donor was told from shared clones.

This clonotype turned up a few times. CDR3 sequence reads: CASSLDLSTYNEQFF. The CDR3 bases are TGTGCCAGCAGCTTAGATCTTAGTACCTACAATGAGCAGTTCTTC. The chain employs TRBV7-2 and TRBJ2-1, with D unresolved. V shed 1 base and J shed 2 bases, with 9 bases lying between them. CDR3 length equals 15 residues. Germline CDR1 reads SGHTA; CDR2 reads FQGNSA.

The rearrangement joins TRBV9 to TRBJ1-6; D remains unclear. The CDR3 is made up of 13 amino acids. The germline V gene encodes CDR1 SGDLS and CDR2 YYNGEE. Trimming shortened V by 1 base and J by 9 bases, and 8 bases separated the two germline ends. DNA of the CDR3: TGTGCCAGCAGCGTAAACGAGCGTTCACCCCTCCACTTT. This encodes CASSVNERSPLHF.

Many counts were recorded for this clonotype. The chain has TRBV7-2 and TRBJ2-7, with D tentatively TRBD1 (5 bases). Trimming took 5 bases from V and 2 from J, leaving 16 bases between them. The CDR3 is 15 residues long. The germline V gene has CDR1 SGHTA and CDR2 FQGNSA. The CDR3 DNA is TGTGCCAGCAGCCCGCAGACATCGACAGCCTACGAGCAGTACTTC. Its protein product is CASSPQTSTAYEQYF.

The CDR3 spells CASSLDPATGELFF. CDR3 nucleotides: TGTGCCAGCAGCCTGGACCCAGCCACCGGGGAGCTGTTTTTT. The chain uses TRBV9 and TRBJ2-2; D is ambiguous. V gave up 4 bases and J gave up 4 bases, with 11 bases separating them. Germline V gives CDR1 SGDLS, CDR2 YYNGEE. The CDR3 has 14 residues.

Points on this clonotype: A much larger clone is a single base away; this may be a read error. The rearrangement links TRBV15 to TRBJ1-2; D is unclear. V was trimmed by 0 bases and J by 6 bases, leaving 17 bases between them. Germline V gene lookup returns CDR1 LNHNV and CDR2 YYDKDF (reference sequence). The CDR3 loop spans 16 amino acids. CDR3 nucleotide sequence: TGTGCCACCAGCAGAGAACCCCGGAGCGACGTGCATGGCTACACCTTC. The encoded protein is CATSREPRSDVHGYTF.

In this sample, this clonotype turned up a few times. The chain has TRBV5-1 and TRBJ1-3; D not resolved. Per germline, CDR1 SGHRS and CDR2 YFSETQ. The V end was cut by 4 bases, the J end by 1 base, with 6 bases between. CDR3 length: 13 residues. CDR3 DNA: TGCGCCAGCAGCCCGGGTTCTGGAAACACCATATATTTT. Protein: CASSPGSGNTIYF. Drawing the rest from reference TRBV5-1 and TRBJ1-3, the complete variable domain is KAGVTQTPRYLIKTRGQQVTLSCSPISGHRSVSWYQQTPGQGLQFLFEYFSETQRNKGNFPGRFSGRQFSNSRSEMNVSTLELGDSALYLCASSPGSGNTIYFGEGSWLTVV.

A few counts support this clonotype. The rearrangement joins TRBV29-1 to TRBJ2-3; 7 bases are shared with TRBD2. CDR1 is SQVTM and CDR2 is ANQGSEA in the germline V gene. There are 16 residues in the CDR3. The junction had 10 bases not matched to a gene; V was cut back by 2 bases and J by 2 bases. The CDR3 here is CSVEFTAGLVTDTQYF. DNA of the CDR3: TGCAGCGTTGAATTCACAGCGGGGCTAGTCACAGATACGCAGTATTTT.

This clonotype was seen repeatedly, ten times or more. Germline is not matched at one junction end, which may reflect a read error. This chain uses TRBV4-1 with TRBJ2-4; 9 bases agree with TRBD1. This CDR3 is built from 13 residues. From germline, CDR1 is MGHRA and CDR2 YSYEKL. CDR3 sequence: CASSQEGQGPRNF. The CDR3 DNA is TGCGCCAGCAGCCAAGAGGGACAGGGCCCACGGAACTTC.

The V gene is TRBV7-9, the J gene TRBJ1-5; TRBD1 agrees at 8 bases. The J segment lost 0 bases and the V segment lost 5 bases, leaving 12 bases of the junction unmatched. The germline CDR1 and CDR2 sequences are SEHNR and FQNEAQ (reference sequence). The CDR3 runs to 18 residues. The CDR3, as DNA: TGTGCCAGCAGCGTAGACCCGGGACAGGCCTATAGCAATCAGCCCCAGCATTTT. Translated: CASSVDPGQAYSNQPQHF.

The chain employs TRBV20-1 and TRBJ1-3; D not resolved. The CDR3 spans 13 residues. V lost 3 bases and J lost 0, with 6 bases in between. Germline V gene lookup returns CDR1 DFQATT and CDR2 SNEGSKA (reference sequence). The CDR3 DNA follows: TGCAGTGCTAGCCCGGGCTCTGGAAACACCATATATTTT. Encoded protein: CSASPGSGNTIYF.

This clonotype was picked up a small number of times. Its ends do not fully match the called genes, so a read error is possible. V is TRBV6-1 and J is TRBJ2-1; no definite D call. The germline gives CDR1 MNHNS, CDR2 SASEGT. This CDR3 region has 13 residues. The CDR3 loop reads CASREGWYNEQFF. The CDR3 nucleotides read TGTGCCAGCAGAGAAGGGTGGTACAATGAGCAGTTCTTC.

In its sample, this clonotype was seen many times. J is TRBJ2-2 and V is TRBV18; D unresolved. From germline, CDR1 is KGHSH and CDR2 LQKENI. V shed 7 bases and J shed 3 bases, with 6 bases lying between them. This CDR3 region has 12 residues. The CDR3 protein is CASFTYTGELFF. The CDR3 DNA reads TGTGCCAGCTTCACTTACACCGGGGAGCTGTTTTTT.

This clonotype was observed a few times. CDR3 coding DNA: TGTGCCACCAGCAGAGACCCCTACGAGCAGTACGTC. This encodes CATSRDPYEQYV. This chain connects TRBV15 to TRBJ2-7; D ambiguous. Trimming pared 0 bases from V and 2 bases from J, leaving 2 bases between. Germline V lookup: CDR1 LNHNV, CDR2 YYDKDF (reference sequence). CDR3 length: 12 residues.

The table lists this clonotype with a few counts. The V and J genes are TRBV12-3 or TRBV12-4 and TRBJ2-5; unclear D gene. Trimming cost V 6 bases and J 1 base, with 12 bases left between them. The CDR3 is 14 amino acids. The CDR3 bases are TGTGCCAGCAGCCGTACCCTGGGCCAAGAGACCCAGTACTTC. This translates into CASSRTLGQETQYF.

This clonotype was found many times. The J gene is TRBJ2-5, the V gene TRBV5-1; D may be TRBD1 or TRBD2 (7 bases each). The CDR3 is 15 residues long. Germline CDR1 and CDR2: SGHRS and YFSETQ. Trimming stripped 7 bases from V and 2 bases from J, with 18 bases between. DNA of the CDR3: TGCGCCAGCCGCCGGGGAGGGACAGAACAAGAGACCCAGTACTTC. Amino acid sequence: CASRRGGTEQETQYF. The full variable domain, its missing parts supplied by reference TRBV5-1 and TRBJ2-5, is KAGVTQTPRYLIKTRGQQVTLSCSPISGHRSVSWYQQTPGQGLQFLFEYFSETQRNKGNFPGRFSGRQFSNSRSEMNVSTLELGDSALYLCASRRGGTEQETQYFGPGTRLLVL.

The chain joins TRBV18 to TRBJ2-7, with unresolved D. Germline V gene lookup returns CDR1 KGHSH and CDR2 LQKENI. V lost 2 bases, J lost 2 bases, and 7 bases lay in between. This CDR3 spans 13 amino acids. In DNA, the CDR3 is TGTGCCAGCTCACCAGTCACCACCTACGAGCAGTACTTC. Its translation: CASSPVTTYEQYF. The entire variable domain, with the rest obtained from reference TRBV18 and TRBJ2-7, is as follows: NAGVMQNPRHLVRRRGQEARLRCSPMKGHSHVYWYRQLPEEGLKFMVYLQKENIIDESGMPKERFSAEFPKEGPSILRIQQVVRGDSAAYFCASSPVTTYEQYFGPGTRLTVT.

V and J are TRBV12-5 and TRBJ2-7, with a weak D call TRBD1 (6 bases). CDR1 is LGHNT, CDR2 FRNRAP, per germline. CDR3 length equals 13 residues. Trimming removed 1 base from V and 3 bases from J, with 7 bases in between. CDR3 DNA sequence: TGTGCTAGTGGTTTGGGGGGGCTCTACGAGCAGTACTTC. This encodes CASGLGGLYEQYF.

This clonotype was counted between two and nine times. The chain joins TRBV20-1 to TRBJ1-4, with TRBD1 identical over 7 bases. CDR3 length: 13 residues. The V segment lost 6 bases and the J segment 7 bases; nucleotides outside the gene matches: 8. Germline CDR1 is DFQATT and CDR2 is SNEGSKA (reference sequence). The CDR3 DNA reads TGCAGTGCCACAGGGGAATGGGGTGAAAAACTGTTTTTT. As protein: CSATGEWGEKLFF.

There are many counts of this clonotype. CDR3 residues: CASSSDGSNQPQHF. The CDR3 DNA sequence: TGCGCCAGCAGTTCCGACGGGAGCAATCAGCCCCAGCATTTT. V gene TRBV5-1 combines with J gene TRBJ1-5; D gene unclear. The germline V and J ends were trimmed by 5 bases and 1 base, with 10 bases remaining between them. This CDR3 is 14 amino acids long. Germline V CDR1 and CDR2: SGHRS, YFSETQ.

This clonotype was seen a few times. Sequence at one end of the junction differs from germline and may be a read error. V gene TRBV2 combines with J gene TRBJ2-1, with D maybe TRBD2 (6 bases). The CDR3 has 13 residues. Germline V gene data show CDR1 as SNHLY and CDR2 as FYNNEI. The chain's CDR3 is CASREGREDEQFF. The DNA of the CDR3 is TGTGCCAGCAGGGAAGGAAGGGAGGATGAGCAGTTCTTC.

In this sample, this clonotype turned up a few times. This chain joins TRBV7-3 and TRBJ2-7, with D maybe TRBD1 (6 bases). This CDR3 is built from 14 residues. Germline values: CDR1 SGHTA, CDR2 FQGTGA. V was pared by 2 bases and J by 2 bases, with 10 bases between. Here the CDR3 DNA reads TGTGCCAGCAGCTTATTAGCAGGGGCCTACGAGCAGTACTTC. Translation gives CASSLLAGAYEQYF.

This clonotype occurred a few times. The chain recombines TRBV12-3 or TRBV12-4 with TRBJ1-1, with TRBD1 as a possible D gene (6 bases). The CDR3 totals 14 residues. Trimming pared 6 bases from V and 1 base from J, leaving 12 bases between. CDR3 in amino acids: CASSVDSWNTEAFF. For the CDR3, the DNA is TGTGCCAGCAGCGTGGACAGCTGGAACACTGAAGCTTTCTTT.

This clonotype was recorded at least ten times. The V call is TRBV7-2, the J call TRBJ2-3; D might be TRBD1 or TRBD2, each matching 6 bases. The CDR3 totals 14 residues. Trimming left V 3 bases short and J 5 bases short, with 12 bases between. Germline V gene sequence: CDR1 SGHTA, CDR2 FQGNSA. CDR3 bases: TGTGCCAGCAGCTTTGTTGGGGGGCTAGATACGCAGTATTTT. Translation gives CASSFVGGLDTQYF.

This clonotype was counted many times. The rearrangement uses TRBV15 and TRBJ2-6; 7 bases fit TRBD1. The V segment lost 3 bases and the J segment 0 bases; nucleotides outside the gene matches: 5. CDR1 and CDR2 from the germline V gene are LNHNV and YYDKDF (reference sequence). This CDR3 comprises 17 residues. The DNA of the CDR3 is TGTGCCACCAGCAGCGACAGGGACCCCTCTGGGGCCAACGTCCTGACTTTC. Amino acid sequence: CATSSDRDPSGANVLTF.